These 16 T cell receptor beta chains share one sample of origin, sequenced in a study of tumor-infiltrating lymphocytes in primary liver carcinoma. Reverse transcription of roughly 0.45 ug total RNA with a constant-region primer produced TCR beta cDNA. Slightly modified ARM-PCR, run as three nested multiplex PCR rounds, produced the TCR beta libraries. A C-beta reverse primer was combined with TRBV1-TRBV30 forward primers in the first two PCR rounds, and each round had 9 to 10 cycles. One entry per CDR3 protein results from TCRdb running MiXCR on the multiplex PCR reads. The sample contains about 120,000 distinct CDR3 sequences, around 70% of which appear only once. Co-extraction yielded RNA and DNA from approximately 20-30 mg of unsorted bulk tissue. Sample: tumor-adjacent normal liver tissue. These receptors were obtained from a woman aged 60-75 years with primary liver carcinoma and hepatitis B virus infection.

The chain has TRBV10-1 and TRBJ1-1; no definite D call. The CDR3 spans 13 residues. In germline, CDR1 is WNHNN, CDR2 SYGVQD (reference sequence). CDR3 loop: CAGSESKRGPPFF. In nucleotides, the CDR3 is TGCGCAGGCAGTGAGTCGAAGAGAGGACCCCCTTTCTTT.

In regard to this clonotype: This is likely a read error, given that the CDR3 carries no conserved phenylalanine or tryptophan at its end. The limits of the CDR3 on the DNA are not certain, so only TCRdb's listed CDR3 is given. The J gene is TRBJ1-2, the V gene TRBV29-1; the table calls TRBD1, which could not be checked here. Germline V gives CDR1 SQVTM, CDR2 ANQGSEA. Ends included, the CDR3 has 14 residues. The CDR3 protein is CSVPPGDRAGGYTL.

About this clonotype: A much more abundant neighbour one base away suggests this may be a read error. V usage is TRBV5-1 and J usage is TRBJ2-1, with no clear D. V was pared by 0 bases and J by 7 bases, with 11 bases between. Germline lookup yields CDR1 SGHRS and CDR2 YFSETQ. The CDR3 has 14 amino acids. The CDR3 DNA reads TGCGCCAGCAGCTTGGAACTGACTGGAAATGAGCAGTTCTTC. Protein: CASSLELTGNEQFF.

This clonotype was counted a single time. The rearrangement uses TRBV11-2 and TRBJ2-3; D uncertain. This CDR3 contains 13 residues. From germline, CDR1 is SGHAT and CDR2 FQNNGV. V dropped 6 bases and J dropped 12 bases, with 19 bases sitting between them. CDR3: CASSPGSTDIQYF. Here the CDR3 DNA reads TGTGCCAGCAGTCCAGGAAGCACAGATATTCAGTATTTT.

About this clonotype: This could be a read error, since a much larger clone is one nucleotide away. This chain joins TRBV10-3 and TRBJ2-3, with D uncertain. Germline lookup yields CDR1 ENHRY and CDR2 SYGVKD. This CDR3 spans 14 amino acids. CDR3 amino acids: CAISARLGTDMQYF. The CDR3, as DNA: TGTGCCATCTCGGCAAGACTGGGCACAGATATGCAGTATTTT.

This clonotype came up many times. This sequence joins TRBV29-1 and TRBJ1-1; 8 nucleotides agree with TRBD1. V shed 6 bases and J 2 bases; nucleotides not matched to a gene: 5. This CDR3 region has 13 residues. Germline V gene sequence: CDR1 SQVTM, CDR2 ANQGSEA. The CDR3 reads CSVKQGVNTEAFF. The CDR3 bases are TGCAGCGTAAAACAGGGGGTTAACACTGAAGCTTTCTTT.

This clonotype was seen only once. The germline gene is not matched at one end of the junction; a read error may be the cause. In DNA form, the CDR3 reads TGTGCGAGCAGCTTAGACACTAGCCCCTACGAGCAGTACTTC. Amino acid sequence: CASSLDTSPYEQYF. The chain uses TRBV11-2 and TRBJ2-7; tentative D call: TRBD2 (6 bases). This CDR3 is built from 14 residues. Germline values: CDR1 SGHAT, CDR2 FQNNGV.

The chain links TRBV7-9 to TRBJ1-4; the D gene is possibly TRBD1 (5 bases). Trimming shortened V by 5 bases and J by 6 bases, and 16 bases separated the two germline ends. The CDR3 has 15 residues. Germline CDR1 and CDR2: SEHNR and FQNEAQ (reference sequence). CDR3 nucleotides: TGTGCCAGCAGCGTATCGGACAAGGCTGATGAAAAACTGTTTTTT. Its protein is CASSVSDKADEKLFF.

Regarding this clonotype: This may arise from a read error, as a much more abundant clone is one base away. The genes are TRBV28 and TRBJ1-2, with D perhaps matching TRBD1 (5 bases). The germline V gene encodes CDR1 MDHEN and CDR2 SYDVKM. V lost 9 bases to trimming and J lost 8 bases, with 16 bases between them. The CDR3 runs to 12 residues. DNA for the CDR3: TGTGCCAGAAGCAATGTCAGGGACGGCTACACCTTC. Amino acids: CARSNVRDGYTF.

The V gene is TRBV6-5, the J gene TRBJ2-4; 8 bases match TRBD2. Germline CDR1 reads MNHEY; CDR2 reads SVGAGI. The CDR3 loop spans 15 amino acids. V lost 2 bases and J lost 14; bases outside the gene matches: 14. CDR3 nucleotides: TGTGCCAGCAGTTACGATCTGTGGCGCCCGGGACTAGAGTACTTC. Translating gives CASSYDLWRPGLEYF.

Points on this clonotype: Its ends do not fully match the called genes, so a read error is possible. The genes are TRBV24-1 and TRBJ2-2; D possibly matches TRBD1 or TRBD2 (5 bases each). The CDR3 runs 15 residues. Germline V lookup: CDR1 KGHDR, CDR2 SFDVKD. The CDR3: CATSSGTYNTGELFF. The CDR3 region has the DNA TGTGCCACCAGTTCCGGGACCTACAACACTGGGGAGCTGTTTTTT.

The chain couples TRBV29-1 to TRBJ1-1; a weak D match, TRBD1 (6 bases). The V end lost 7 bases, the J end lost 7 bases, and 16 bases lay between the germline ends. This CDR3 region has 12 residues. From germline, CDR1 is SQVTM and CDR2 ANQGSEA. CDR3 bases: TGCAGCGCCGGGGGGGGGGCCATTGAAGCTTTCTTT. Protein product: CSAGGGAIEAFF.

This clonotype appeared a few times. CDR3 residues: CASSINRGQETQYF. CDR3 nucleotide sequence: TGTGCCAGCAGCATTAACAGGGGACAAGAGACCCAGTACTTC. The rearrangement joins TRBV7-6 to TRBJ2-5, with TRBD1 identical over 7 bases. This CDR3 is 14 amino acids long. Germline trimming cut 5 bases from V and 2 bases from J; bases unmatched to any gene: 5. CDR1 and CDR2 from the germline V gene are SGHVS and FNYEAQ. The full variable domain, rest sourced from reference TRBV7-6 and TRBJ2-5, is GAGVSQSPRYKVTKRGQDVALRCDPISGHVSLYWYRQALGQGPEFLTYFNYEAQQDKSGLPNDRFSAERPEGSISTLTIQRTEQRDSAMYRCASSINRGQETQYFGPGTRLLVL.

As to this clonotype: This may come from a read error, since a much larger clone is one base off. The V call is TRBV7-8, the J call TRBJ2-1, with 10 bases identical to TRBD2. The CDR3 sequence is 16 residues long. Germline V gene data show CDR1 as SGHVS and CDR2 as FQNEAQ. For the CDR3, the DNA is TGTACCAGCATCCTAATCTACCCTAGCGGGAGCGATGAGCAGTTCTTC. It yields the protein CTSILIYPSGSDEQFF.

This clonotype has just one count. A read error is likely, as this CDR3 ends without the conserved phenylalanine or tryptophan. The chain combines TRBV6-1 with TRBJ2-1; TRBD1 matches 8 bases. The V gene's germline CDR1 is MNHNS and CDR2 SASEGT. This CDR3 is 14 amino acids long. With 7 bases clipped from V and 9 bases from J, the junction kept 11 bases outside the gene matches. The CDR3 DNA is TGTGCCAGCATTGAGCAACAGGGGGTTTCTGAGCAGTTCTCC. This encodes CASIEQQGVSEQFS.

J is TRBJ2-2 and V is TRBV7-8; D might be TRBD1 (6 bases). This CDR3 is built from 17 residues. Per germline, CDR1 SGHVS and CDR2 FQNEAQ. V was clipped by 2 bases and J by 7 bases, with 20 bases between them. The DNA of the CDR3 is TGTGCCAGCAGCTTAATGATTGTTACAAGGGGGAACGGGGAGCTGTTTTTT. Its protein is CASSLMIVTRGNGELFF. Filled out from reference TRBV7-8 and TRBJ2-2, the complete variable domain reads GAGVSQSPRYKVAKRGQDVALRCDPISGHVSLFWYQQALGQGPEFLTYFQNEAQLDKSGLPSDRFFAERPEGSVSTLKIQRTQQEDSAVYLCASSLMIVTRGNGELFFGEGSRLTVL.